The 32 T cell receptor beta chains listed next were all sequenced from one sample in a study of prognosis after radiotherapy for stage I lung cancer. Two-round multiplex PCR on genomic DNA was the method by which TCR beta CDR3 was amplified. The first PCR round targeted every TRBV and TRBJ gene with specific primers. TCRdb itself ran the multiplex PCR reads through MiXCR, one entry per CDR3 protein. The sample shows around 16,000 distinct CDR3 sequences, around 40% of them seen only once. The sample in question was PBMCs, obtained before or after stereotactic body radiation therapy (not recorded which). These receptor sequences come from a donor aged 50 or older with non-small cell lung cancer.

The V gene is TRBV6-1, the J gene TRBJ2-1; 11 bases align to TRBD2. Per the germline V gene, CDR1 is MNHNS and CDR2 is SASEGT. The CDR3 runs to 13 residues. V shed 7 bases and J 9 bases; nucleotides not matched to a gene: 5. CDR3 in DNA: TGTGCCAGCATGGAGCTAGCGGGAGGTGAGCAGTTCTTC. Its protein product is CASMELAGGEQFF.

This chain links TRBV6-5 with TRBJ2-2; 9 nucleotides agree with TRBD1. The CDR3 extends over 19 amino acids. Germline V gene lookup returns CDR1 MNHEY and CDR2 SVGAGI. V shed 0 bases, J shed 2 bases, and the junction held 10 bases outside the gene matches. The CDR3 is CASSYSGPGQGGNTGELFF. The CDR3 bases are TGTGCCAGCAGTTACTCGGGACCGGGACAGGGAGGAAACACCGGGGAGCTGTTTTTT.

The chain is built from TRBV5-1 and TRBJ2-3, with D tentatively TRBD2 (6 bases). The germline V gene has CDR1 SGHRS and CDR2 YFSETQ. The CDR3 has 15 residues. Trimming cost V 4 bases and J 4 bases, with 16 bases left between them. The CDR3 protein is CASSPNPTGADTQYF. CDR3 sequence (DNA): TGCGCCAGCAGCCCGAACCCCACGGGAGCAGATACGCAGTATTTT.

In this sample, this clonotype turned up many times. V usage is TRBV7-8 and J usage is TRBJ2-7, with a weak D call TRBD2 (6 bases). Between the trimmed V and J ends, which lost 5 bases and 0 bases, there was a span of 11 bases. The germline V gene has CDR1 SGHVS and CDR2 FQNEAQ. CDR3 length: 14 residues. Written as DNA, the CDR3 is TGTGCCAGCAGCCCCAAGGACTACTCCTACGAGCAGTACTTC. Translation gives CASSPKDYSYEQYF.

The rearrangement links TRBV30 to TRBJ1-3; D is unclear. Trimming stripped 0 bases from V and 7 bases from J, with 10 bases between. This CDR3 region has 13 residues. Germline CDR1 GTSNPN, CDR2 SVGIG (reference sequence). The CDR3 protein is CAWSVQFGNTIYF. In DNA, the CDR3 is TGTGCCTGGAGTGTACAGTTTGGGAACACCATATATTTT.

This clonotype was seen many times. J is TRBJ2-1 and V is TRBV20-1; 8 nucleotides line up with TRBD2. V shed 3 bases, J shed 1 base, and the junction held 2 bases outside the gene matches. There are 14 residues in the CDR3. Germline V gene lookup returns CDR1 DFQATT and CDR2 SNEGSKA (reference sequence). CDR3 loop: CSARSGSSYNEQFF. CDR3 nucleotide sequence: TGCAGTGCTAGGAGCGGGAGTTCCTACAATGAGCAGTTCTTC.

At least ten counts were recorded for this clonotype. The chain carries TRBV20-1 and TRBJ1-2; TRBD1 matches at 7 bases. V was clipped by 3 bases and J by 3 bases; unmatched bases: 7. CDR3 length equals 14 residues. In germline, CDR1 is DFQATT, CDR2 SNEGSKA (reference sequence). CDR3 sequence reads: CSASGGTAYYGYTF. The DNA for the CDR3 is TGCAGTGCTAGTGGCGGGACAGCTTACTATGGCTACACCTTC.

This clonotype occurred many times. This sequence joins TRBV10-3 and TRBJ2-7; 12 bases fit TRBD2. J lost 3 bases, V lost 4 bases, and 4 bases had no gene match. There are 15 residues in the CDR3. The germline V gene encodes CDR1 ENHRY and CDR2 SYGVKD. Here the CDR3 reads CAISGGGLAGYEQYF. The CDR3 bases are TGTGCCATCAGTGGGGGGGGACTAGCGGGCTACGAGCAGTACTTC.

As for this clonotype: A far larger clone is off by one base, so a read error is likely. The gene calls are TRBV6-2 or TRBV6-3 and TRBJ1-5, with 7 bases matching TRBD1. CDR3 length: 16 residues. Germline CDR1 reads MNHEY; CDR2 reads SVGEGT. V dropped 5 bases and J dropped 2; count of bases not matched to a gene: 9. The CDR3, as DNA: TGTGCCAGCAGTGAAGACTTCACAGGGGGCAATCAGCCCCAGCATTTT. Protein sequence: CASSEDFTGGNQPQHF.

This clonotype was detected many times. This sequence joins TRBV3-1 and TRBJ1-1; D uncertain. Trimming cost V 1 base and J 0 bases, with 3 bases left between them. The CDR3 length is 13 residues. CDR1 LGHDT and CDR2 YNNKEL come from the germline V gene (reference sequence). Here the CDR3 reads CASSQALNTEAFF. The CDR3 coding sequence is TGTGCCAGCAGCCAAGCACTGAACACTGAAGCTTTCTTT.

The chain combines TRBV6-1 with TRBJ2-7; D is undetermined. The ends were cut back, 3 bases at V and 5 bases at J, with 14 bases in the middle. Germline V gives CDR1 MNHNS, CDR2 SASEGT. The CDR3 consists of 14 residues. CDR3 region: CASSEAGCNNEQYF. The DNA of the CDR3 is TGTGCCAGCAGTGAGGCCGGGTGCAATAACGAGCAGTACTTC.

This clonotype was counted at least ten times. In nucleotides, the CDR3 is TGTGCCAGCTCACCACGAGGGACCGCCGCGGAGACCCAGTACTTC. Translation gives CASSPRGTAAETQYF. The rearrangement links TRBV18 to TRBJ2-5; D may correspond to TRBD1 or TRBD2 (5 bases each). The germline V gene has CDR1 KGHSH and CDR2 LQKENI. Trimming removed 1 base at V and 5 bases at J, with 14 bases between. This CDR3 has 15 amino acids.

This chain links TRBV7-2 with TRBJ2-7, with D possibly being TRBD2 (6 bases). V was pared by 2 bases and J by 5 bases, with 16 bases between. CDR1 is SGHTA and CDR2 is FQGNSA in the germline V gene. This CDR3 is 15 amino acids long. The CDR3 DNA sequence: TGTGCCAGCAGCTTATGGGGGGTCGGGGCTAACGAGCAGTACTTC. Translation: CASSLWGVGANEQYF.

The chain has TRBV7-6 and TRBJ2-7, with TRBD2 matching over 8 bases. Germline CDR1 is SGHVS and CDR2 is FNYEAQ. CDR3 length: 17 residues. V was clipped by 0 bases and J by 3 bases; unmatched bases: 10. The CDR3 spells CASSLAPHGTRNYEQYF. In DNA, the CDR3 is TGTGCCAGCAGCTTAGCTCCCCACGGGACTAGAAACTACGAGCAGTACTTC. Drawing the rest from reference TRBV7-6 and TRBJ2-7, the complete variable domain is GAGVSQSPRYKVTKRGQDVALRCDPISGHVSLYWYRQALGQGPEFLTYFNYEAQQDKSGLPNDRFSAERPEGSISTLTIQRTEQRDSAMYRCASSLAPHGTRNYEQYFGPGTRLTVT.

In this sample, this clonotype turned up many times. Written as DNA, the CDR3 is TGTGCCAGCAGCCTAACGACAAAGGAAGCTTTCTTT. Amino acids: CASSLTTKEAFF. This chain uses TRBV7-9 with TRBJ1-1; D not resolved. Trimming pared 5 bases from V and 8 bases from J, leaving 12 bases between. The germline V gene encodes CDR1 SEHNR and CDR2 FQNEAQ (reference sequence). This CDR3 is 12 amino acids long.

This clonotype has at least ten counts. The CDR3 DNA sequence: TGTGCCAGCAGCCAAGAAGCTAGCGGGGGGGCCATCTCCGATACGCAGTATTTT. It encodes CASSQEASGGAISDTQYF. The chain has TRBV3-1 and TRBJ2-3; 12 nucleotides match TRBD2. CDR3 length: 18 amino acids. V shed 0 bases and J 6 bases; nucleotides not matched to a gene: 10. The germline gives CDR1 LGHDT, CDR2 YNNKEL (reference sequence).

As regards this clonotype: A read error likely explains this, since a far larger clone differs by one base. The chain joins TRBV6-4 to TRBJ2-1; tentative D call: TRBD2 (7 bases). V was cut by 6 bases and J by 9 bases, with 21 bases left in between. The CDR3 length is 15 residues. Germline-derived CDR1 and CDR2 are MRHNA and SNTAGT. CDR3 protein: CASRPTIGGPGEQFF. In DNA, the CDR3 is TGTGCCAGCAGACCGACTATCGGGGGGCCAGGTGAGCAGTTCTTC.

At least ten counts were recorded for this clonotype. This chain uses TRBV7-2 with TRBJ1-6, with 9 positions matching TRBD1. Trimming at V came to 4 bases and at J to 8 bases, leaving 9 bases not matched to a gene. This CDR3 has 16 residues. Germline V gives CDR1 SGHTA, CDR2 FQGNSA. The CDR3 loop is CASSSQGGTGYSPLHF. CDR3 coding DNA: TGTGCCAGCAGCTCACAGGGCGGGACAGGGTATTCACCCCTCCACTTT.

This clonotype appeared a few times. With a much larger clone just one base away, this may be a read error. The chain recombines TRBV25-1 with TRBJ1-1, with TRBD1 as a possible D gene (5 bases). This CDR3 region has 16 residues. Germline assignment: CDR1 MGHDK and CDR2 SYGVNS. The CDR3 region has the DNA TGTTCCAGCAGCCCCCTCGGGGGGTGGGTGAACACTGAAGCTTTCTTT. It yields the protein CSSSPLGGWVNTEAFF.

This clonotype is classed as medium-sized. The V and J genes are TRBV6-5 and TRBJ1-2; D is ambiguous. From germline, CDR1 is MNHEY and CDR2 SVGAGI. This CDR3 has 13 amino acids. Trimming took 4 bases from V and 5 from J, leaving 11 bases between them. This CDR3 reads CASSFLSLYGYTF. The DNA for the CDR3 is TGTGCCAGCAGTTTTTTGTCCCTGTATGGCTACACCTTC.

This clonotype appeared many times. The CDR3 bases are TGTGCCAGCAGCTCCGGGTCCTCTAGCACAGATACGCAGTATTTT. Translating gives CASSSGSSSTDTQYF. The rearrangement links TRBV5-4 to TRBJ2-3; no clear D. The CDR3 is made up of 15 amino acids. The germline V gene has CDR1 SGHNT and CDR2 YYREEE (reference sequence). The V and J ends lost 3 bases and 0 bases respectively, with 11 bases between them. Together with reference TRBV5-4 and TRBJ2-3, the CDR3 gives the full variable domain: ETGVTQSPTHLIKTRGQQVTLRCSSQSGHNTVSWYQQALGQGPQFIFQYYREEENGRGNFPPRFSGLQFPNYSSELNVNALELDDSALYLCASSSGSSSTDTQYFGPGTRLTVL.

This chain connects TRBV7-2 to TRBJ2-5; 7 nucleotides agree with TRBD1. V lost 4 bases, J lost 4 bases, and 15 bases stayed unmatched. CDR1 is SGHTA, CDR2 FQGNSA, per germline. The CDR3 runs to 17 residues. The CDR3 sequence is CASSSSNLYRGTETQYF. The CDR3 nucleotides are TGTGCCAGCAGCTCGAGTAACCTTTACAGGGGTACAGAGACCCAGTACTTC.

The chain recombines TRBV11-3 with TRBJ1-2; a weak D match, TRBD1 (6 bases). Germline V CDR1 and CDR2: SGHNT, YENEEA. CDR3 length: 12 amino acids. V lost 5 bases to trimming and J lost 2 bases, with 6 bases between them. The CDR3 nucleotides read TGTGCCAGCAGCGGACAGAACTATGGCTACACCTTC. The encoded protein is CASSGQNYGYTF.

V usage is TRBV7-9 and J usage is TRBJ2-3, with TRBD2 identical over 14 bases. Trimming at V came to 5 bases and at J to 3 bases, leaving 7 bases not matched to a gene. Germline-derived CDR1 and CDR2 are SEHNR and FQNEAQ (reference sequence). This CDR3 region has 17 residues. The CDR3 bases are TGTGCCAGCAGCCCCCGGACTAGCGGGAGGATAACAGATACGCAGTATTTT. Encoded protein: CASSPRTSGRITDTQYF. The variable domain in full, with the rest retrieved from reference TRBV7-9 and TRBJ2-3, is DTGVSQNPRHKITKRGQNVTFRCDPISEHNRLYWYRQTLGQGPEFLTYFQNEAQLEKSRLLSDRFSAERPKGSFSTLEIQRTEQGDSAMYLCASSPRTSGRITDTQYFGPGTRLTVL.

Concerning this clonotype itself: One end of the junction does not line up with germline, which may come from a read error. The rearrangement uses TRBV6-2 or TRBV6-3 and TRBJ2-2, with D possibly matching TRBD2 (5 bases). Germline V gene data show CDR1 as MNHEY and CDR2 as SVGEGT. This CDR3 region has 16 residues. CDR3 nucleotide sequence: TGTGCCAGCAGAACTAGGCAACGACCGAATACCGGGGAGCTGTTTTTT. Its protein is CASRTRQRPNTGELFF.

This clonotype was recorded once. The chain has TRBV11-2 and TRBJ2-3, with 10 bases identical to TRBD2. J was trimmed by 3 bases and V by 1 base; bases with no gene match: 4. CDR1 and CDR2 from the germline V gene are SGHAT and FQNNGV. The CDR3 is made up of 16 amino acids. The DNA for the CDR3 is TGTGCCAGCAGCTTAGTTTCTAGCGGGGGAACAGATACGCAGTATTTT. Translation: CASSLVSSGGTDTQYF.

As to this clonotype: It is likely a read error: a sequence one base away is far more abundant. V is TRBV6-9 and J is TRBJ1-4, with TRBD1 as a possible D gene (5 bases). V dropped 3 bases and J dropped 5 bases, with 13 bases sitting between them. The germline CDR1 and CDR2 sequences are MNHGY and SVAAGI. The CDR3 consists of 15 residues. Here the CDR3 reads CASSYSSGPNEKLFF. The CDR3 region has the DNA TGTGCCAGCAGTTACTCTTCGGGGCCGAATGAAAAACTGTTTTTT.

About this clonotype itself: Only one base separates this from a far larger clonotype, so it likely reflects a read error. The chain combines TRBV6-1 with TRBJ2-6, with D tentatively TRBD2 (5 bases). Germline assignment: CDR1 MNHNS and CDR2 SASEGT. There are 15 residues in the CDR3. The CDR3 is CASSEQDVDGNVPTF. The CDR3 DNA is TGTGCCAGCAGTGAACAGGACGTCGACGGGAACGTCCCGACTTTC.

This clonotype was recorded at least ten times. The chain is built from TRBV12-3 or TRBV12-4 and TRBJ2-5; D is undetermined. The CDR3 sequence is 13 residues long. Trimming left V 5 bases short and J 1 base short, with 8 bases between. The CDR3 region is CASSRSLQETQYF. In DNA form, the CDR3 reads TGTGCCAGCAGTCGGTCGCTCCAAGAGACCCAGTACTTC.

Of note for this clonotype: A clone one base away is much larger, so this may be a read error. This chain links TRBV3-2 with TRBJ2-7; the table's TRBD2 call for D was not verified on the DNA. TRBV3-2 counts as a pseudogene. The CDR3 extends over 16 amino acids. This CDR3 is CASSQDSSGRRYEQYF. The CDR3, as DNA: TGTGCCAGCAGCCAAGACTCTAGCGGGAGGAGATACGAGCAGTACTTC.

The rearrangement links TRBV20-1 to TRBJ2-3; 7 bases agree with TRBD2. The V gene's germline CDR1 is DFQATT and CDR2 SNEGSKA (reference sequence). J was trimmed by 3 bases and V by 7 bases; bases with no gene match: 7. The CDR3 has 13 amino acids. This chain's CDR3 is CSVAAGWTDTQYF. DNA for the CDR3: TGCAGTGTTGCAGCGGGATGGACAGATACGCAGTATTTT.

By proportion, this clonotype is medium-sized. The rearrangement joins TRBV12-3 or TRBV12-4 to TRBJ2-2; D is unclear. V lost 3 bases, J lost 8 bases, and 7 bases lay in between. This CDR3 has 12 residues. CDR3 sequence (DNA): TGTGCCAGCAGTTTCCCGACGGGGGAGCTGTTTTTT. Amino acids: CASSFPTGELFF.